This T cell receptor (beta chain) appears in the sequencing data of a study of T cells in Graves' hyperthyroidism and ophthalmopathy. Study in general: Upon initial diagnosis and before any treatment, peripheral blood was collected. Study-wide points: The model foresaw ophthalmopathy a median around 6.8 months prior to onset.

Germline values: CDR1 LGHNA, CDR2 YNFKEQ. The ends were cut back, 0 bases at V and 5 bases at J, with 8 bases in the middle. CDR3 length: 13 residues. In its sample, this clonotype was seen a few times. Antigen unknown. From RNA transcripts, TCR beta CDR3 regions were amplified. First-round RT-PCR targeting the TCR CDR3 was performed with the HTBI primer set. TCRdb used MiXCR to reprocess the multiplex PCR reads, holding one entry per CDR3 protein. The sample includes 370,000 or so distinct CDR3 sequences, 15% to 18% of them seen just once. PBMCs were collected from an approximately 10 ml volume of fresh peripheral blood.

The receptor was isolated from a woman under 30 with Graves' hyperthyroidism that later progressed to Graves' ophthalmopathy. This rearrangement joins TRBV4-2 to TRBJ2-7; unclear D gene. Sequencing was done on a sample of blood. CDR3 bases: TGTGCCAGCAGCCAAGAGGTAAGCGACGAGCAGTACTTC. Residues: CASSQEVSDEQYF.